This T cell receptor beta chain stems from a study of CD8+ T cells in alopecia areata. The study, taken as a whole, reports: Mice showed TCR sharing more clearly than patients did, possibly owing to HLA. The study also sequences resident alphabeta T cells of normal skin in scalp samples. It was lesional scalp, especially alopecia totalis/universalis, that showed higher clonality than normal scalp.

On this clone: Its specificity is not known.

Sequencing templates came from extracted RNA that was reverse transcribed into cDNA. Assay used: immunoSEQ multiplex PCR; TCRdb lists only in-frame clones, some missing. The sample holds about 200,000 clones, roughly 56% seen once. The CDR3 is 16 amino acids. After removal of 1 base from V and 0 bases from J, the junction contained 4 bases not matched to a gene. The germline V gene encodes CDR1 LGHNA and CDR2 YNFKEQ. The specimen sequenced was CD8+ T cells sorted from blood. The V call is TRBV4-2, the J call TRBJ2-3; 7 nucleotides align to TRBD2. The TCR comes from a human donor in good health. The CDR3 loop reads CASSQGQRGSTDTQYF. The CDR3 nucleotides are TGTGCCAGCAGCCAAGGCCAGCGGGGAAGCACAGATACGCAGTATTTT.